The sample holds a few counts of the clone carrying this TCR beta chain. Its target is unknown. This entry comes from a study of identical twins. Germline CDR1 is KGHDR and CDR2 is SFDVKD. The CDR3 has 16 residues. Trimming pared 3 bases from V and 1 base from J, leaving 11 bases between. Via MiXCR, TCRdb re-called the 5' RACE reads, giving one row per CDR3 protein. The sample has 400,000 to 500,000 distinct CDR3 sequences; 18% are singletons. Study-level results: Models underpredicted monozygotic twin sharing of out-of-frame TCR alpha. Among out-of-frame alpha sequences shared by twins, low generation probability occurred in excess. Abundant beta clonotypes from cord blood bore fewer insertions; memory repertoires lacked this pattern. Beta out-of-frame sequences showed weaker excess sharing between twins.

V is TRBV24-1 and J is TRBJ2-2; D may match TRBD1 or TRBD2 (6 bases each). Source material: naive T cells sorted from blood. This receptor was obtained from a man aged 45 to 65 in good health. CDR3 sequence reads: CATSDGGTQNTGELFF. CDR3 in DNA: TGTGCCACCAGTGATGGCGGGACACAGAACACCGGGGAGCTGTTTTTT.